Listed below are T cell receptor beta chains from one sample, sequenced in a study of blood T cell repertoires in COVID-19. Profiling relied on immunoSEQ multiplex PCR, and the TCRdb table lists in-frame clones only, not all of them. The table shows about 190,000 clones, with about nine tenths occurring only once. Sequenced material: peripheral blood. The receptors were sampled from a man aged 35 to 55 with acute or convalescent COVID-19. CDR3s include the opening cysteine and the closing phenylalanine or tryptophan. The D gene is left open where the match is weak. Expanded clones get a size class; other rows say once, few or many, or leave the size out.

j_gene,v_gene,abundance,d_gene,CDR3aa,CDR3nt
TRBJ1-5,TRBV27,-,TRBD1,CASSPHWTGNQPQHF,TGTGCCAGCAGTCCCCACTGGACAGGGAATCAGCCCCAGCATTTT
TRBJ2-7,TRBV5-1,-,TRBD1,CASSQHPQGAYEQYF,TGCGCCAGCAGCCAACACCCACAGGGGGCCTACGAGCAGTACTTC
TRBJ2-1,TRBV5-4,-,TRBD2,CASSPSGGADNEQFF,TGTGCCAGCAGCCCGAGCGGGGGGGCCGACAATGAGCAGTTCTTC
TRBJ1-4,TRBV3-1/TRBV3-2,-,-,CASTTGGHEKLFF,TGTGCCAGTACTACGGGGGGGCATGAAAAACTGTTTTTT
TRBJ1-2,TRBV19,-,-,CASSIRVTEYGYTF,TGTGCCAGTAGTATAAGAGTAACCGAGTATGGCTACACCTTC
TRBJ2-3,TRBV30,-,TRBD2,CAWTAGAHTQYF,TGTGCCTGGACAGCGGGGGCCCATACGCAGTATTTT
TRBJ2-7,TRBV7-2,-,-,CASSPPPGPSEQYF,TGTGCCAGCAGTCCCCCCCCAGGTCCCAGCGAGCAGTACTTC
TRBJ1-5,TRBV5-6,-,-,CASSLDKMRNQPQHF,TGTGCCAGCAGCTTGGACAAAATGCGCAATCAGCCCCAGCATTTT
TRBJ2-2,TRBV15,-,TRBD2,CATSRGSAGGIAGELFF,TGTGCCACCAGCAGAGGCTCCGCGGGGGGAATCGCCGGGGAGCTGTTTTTT
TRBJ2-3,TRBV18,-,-,CASSPRGGQGSDTQYF,TGTGCCAGCTCCCCTCGGGGCGGGCAGGGGTCAGATACGCAGTATTTT
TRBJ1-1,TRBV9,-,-,CASSVAGRYIEAFF,TGTGCCAGCAGCGTAGCAGGTCGGTATATTGAAGCTTTCTTT
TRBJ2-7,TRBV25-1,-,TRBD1,CASVRSVRDRSMGEQYF,TGTGCCAGCGTCCGGTCGGTGAGGGACAGATCAATGGGCGAGCAGTACTTC
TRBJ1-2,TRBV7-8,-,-,CASSGSLGRGGGYTF,TGTGCCAGCAGCGGCTCCCTTGGCCGGGGTGGGGGCTACACCTTC
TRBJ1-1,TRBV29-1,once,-,CSVLTVNTGAFF,TGCAGCGTACTCACAGTAAACACTGGAGCTTTCTTT
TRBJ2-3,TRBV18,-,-,CASSPLTIPPGYSGLTDTQYF,TGTGCCAGCTCACCACTGACAATCCCGCCAGGATACTCCGGACTCACAGATACGCAGTATTTT
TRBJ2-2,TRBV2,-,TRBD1,CASTGQRNTGELFF,TGTGCCAGTACGGGACAGAGGAACACCGGGGAGCTGTTTTTT
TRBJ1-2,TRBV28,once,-,CASTVGGSNGYTF,TGTGCCAGTACGGTGGGGGGATCTAATGGCTACACCTTC
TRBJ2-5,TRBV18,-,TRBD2,CASCGTSGRETQYF,TGTGCCAGCTGTGGGACTAGCGGGAGAGAGACCCAGTACTTC
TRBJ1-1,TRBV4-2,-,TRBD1,CASSRTGRTEAFF,TGTGCCAGCAGCCGGACAGGGCGCACTGAAGCTTTCTTT
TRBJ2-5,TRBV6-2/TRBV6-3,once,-,CASSWAGAETQYF,TGTGCCAGCAGTTGGGCGGGGGCGGAGACCCAGTACTTC
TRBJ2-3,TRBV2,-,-,CASSEDTRGTDTQYF,TGTGCCAGCAGTGAAGATACTAGGGGCACAGATACGCAGTATTTT
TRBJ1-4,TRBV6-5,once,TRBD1,CASSSDRGMKLFF,TGTGCCAGCAGTTCCGACAGGGGGATGAAACTGTTTTTT
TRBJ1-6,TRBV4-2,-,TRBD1,CASSPRTGKESPLHF,TGTGCCAGCAGCCCTAGGACAGGGAAGGAATCACCCCTCCACTTT
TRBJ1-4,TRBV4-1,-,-,CASSQDLPNEKLFF,TGCGCCAGCAGCCAAGATCTCCCTAATGAAAAACTGTTTTTT
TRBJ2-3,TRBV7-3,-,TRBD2,CASRRSGGEDTQYF,TGTGCCAGCAGACGCAGCGGGGGGGAGGATACGCAGTATTTT
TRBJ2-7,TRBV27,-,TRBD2,CASRWTSGYEQYF,TGTGCCAGCAGGTGGACTAGCGGCTACGAGCAGTACTTC
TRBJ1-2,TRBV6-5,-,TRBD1,CASSQTGLGGYTF,TGTGCCAGCAGCCAGACAGGGCTTGGAGGCTACACCTTC
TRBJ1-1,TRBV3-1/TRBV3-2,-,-,CASSQAREYTEAFF,TGTGCCAGCAGCCAGGCGAGGGAGTACACTGAAGCTTTCTTT
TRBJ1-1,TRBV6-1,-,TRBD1,CASSDSRTGTFAEAFF,TGTGCCAGCAGTGATTCTAGGACAGGGACGTTCGCTGAAGCTTTCTTT
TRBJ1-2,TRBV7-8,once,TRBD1,CASSTLQGAGGYTF,TGTGCCAGCAGCACCCTACAGGGGGCGGGTGGCTACACCTTC
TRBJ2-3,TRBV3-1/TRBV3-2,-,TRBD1,CASSQLDRGSDTQYF,TGTGCCAGCAGCCAACTGGACAGGGGGTCAGATACGCAGTATTTT
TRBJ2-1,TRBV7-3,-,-,CASSLFGGNEQFF,TGTGCCAGCAGCTTATTCGGGGGCAATGAGCAGTTCTTC